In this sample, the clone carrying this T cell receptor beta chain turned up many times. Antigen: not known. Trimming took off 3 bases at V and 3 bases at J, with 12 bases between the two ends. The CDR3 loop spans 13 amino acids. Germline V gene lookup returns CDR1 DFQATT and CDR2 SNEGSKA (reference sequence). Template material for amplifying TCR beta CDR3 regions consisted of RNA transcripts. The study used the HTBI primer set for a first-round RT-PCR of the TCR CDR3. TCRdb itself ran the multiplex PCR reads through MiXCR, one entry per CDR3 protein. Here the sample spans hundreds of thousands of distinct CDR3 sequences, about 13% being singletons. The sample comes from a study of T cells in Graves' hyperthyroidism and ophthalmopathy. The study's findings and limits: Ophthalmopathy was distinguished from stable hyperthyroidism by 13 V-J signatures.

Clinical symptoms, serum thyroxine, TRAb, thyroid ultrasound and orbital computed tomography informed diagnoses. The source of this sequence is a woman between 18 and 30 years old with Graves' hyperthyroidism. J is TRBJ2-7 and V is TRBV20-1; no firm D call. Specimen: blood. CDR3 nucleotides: TGCAGTGCTAGTTCGGACCGTGACTACGAGCAGTACTTC. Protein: CSASSDRDYEQYF.